The rows below give T cell receptor beta chains drawn from one sample of a study of T-cell reconstitution after alpha-beta-depleted transplantation in children. TCRdb used MiXCR to reprocess the PCR reads, holding one entry per CDR3 protein. The sample includes about 140,000 distinct CDR3 sequences, about 9% of them seen just once. The sequenced sample was PBMCs, mostly from graft donor cells, obtained 180 days after TCRalphabeta/CD19-depleted stem cell transplant. These receptors were collected from a female patient younger than 10 who had a stem cell transplant for congenital amegakaryocytic thrombocytopenia, so the T cells may come from the graft donor. CDR3s include the opening cysteine and the closing phenylalanine or tryptophan. A D gene is named only where the DNA matches it firmly. Only some rows state a clone size, as once, few, many or a class for expanded clones.

d_call: .; v_call: TRBV28; j_call: TRBJ2-7; clone_size: .; cdr3_aa: CAIQGPGRYEQYF; cdr3_nt: TGTGCCATTCAGGGCCCCGGTCGGTACGAGCAGTACTTC
d_call: .; v_call: TRBV12-3/TRBV12-4; j_call: TRBJ1-3; clone_size: many; cdr3_aa: CASSLVGGNTIYF; cdr3_nt: TGTGCCAGCAGTTTAGTAGGTGGAAACACCATATATTTT
d_call: TRBD2; v_call: TRBV2; j_call: TRBJ2-3; clone_size: many; cdr3_aa: CASGRDYTDTQYF; cdr3_nt: TGTGCCAGCGGAAGGGACTATACAGATACGCAGTATTTT
d_call: .; v_call: TRBV5-4; j_call: TRBJ1-6; clone_size: few; cdr3_aa: CASSSQLGSPLHF; cdr3_nt: TGTGCCAGCAGCTCACAACTCGGTTCACCCCTCCACTTT
d_call: .; v_call: TRBV20-1; j_call: TRBJ1-4; clone_size: few; cdr3_aa: CSTRGRGVLVGNEKLFF; cdr3_nt: TGCAGTACCCGCGGACGGGGGGTATTGGTAGGAAATGAAAAACTGTTTTTT
d_call: TRBD2; v_call: TRBV15; j_call: TRBJ2-1; clone_size: few; cdr3_aa: CATSRELTGGGHEQFF; cdr3_nt: TGTGCCACCAGCAGAGAGCTGACGGGAGGGGGACATGAGCAGTTCTTC
d_call: TRBD1; v_call: TRBV2; j_call: TRBJ2-5; clone_size: many; cdr3_aa: CASNRDRNGETQYF; cdr3_nt: TGTGCCAGCAACCGGGACAGGAACGGGGAGACCCAGTACTTC
d_call: TRBD2; v_call: TRBV28; j_call: TRBJ2-1; clone_size: many; cdr3_aa: CASSLLAGNEQFF; cdr3_nt: TGTGCCAGCAGTTTACTAGCGGGCAATGAGCAGTTCTTC
d_call: TRBD1; v_call: TRBV10-3; j_call: TRBJ2-7; clone_size: many; cdr3_aa: CAIGRDRGSYEQYF; cdr3_nt: TGTGCCATCGGTAGGGACAGGGGATCGTACGAGCAGTACTTC
d_call: .; v_call: TRBV7-9; j_call: TRBJ1-2; clone_size: many; cdr3_aa: CASSLGLGYGYTF; cdr3_nt: TGTGCCAGCAGCTTAGGCTTGGGCTATGGCTACACCTTC
d_call: .; v_call: TRBV20-1; j_call: TRBJ2-7; clone_size: .; cdr3_aa: CSARESGRHYEQYF; cdr3_nt: TGCAGTGCTAGAGAAAGTGGCAGACACTACGAGCAGTACTTC
d_call: .; v_call: TRBV9; j_call: TRBJ2-7; clone_size: many; cdr3_aa: CASSPGPGSSSYEQYF; cdr3_nt: TGTGCCAGCAGCCCCGGCCCGGGGTCTTCCTCCTACGAGCAGTACTTC
d_call: .; v_call: TRBV7-6; j_call: TRBJ1-1; clone_size: .; cdr3_aa: CASSPELTASTEAFF; cdr3_nt: TGTGCCAGCAGCCCCGAATTGACAGCGTCCACTGAAGCTTTCTTT
d_call: TRBD1; v_call: TRBV7-2; j_call: TRBJ2-1; clone_size: many; cdr3_aa: CASSLGQGNEQFF; cdr3_nt: TGTGCCAGCAGCTTAGGACAGGGGAATGAGCAGTTCTTC
d_call: TRBD1; v_call: TRBV10-3; j_call: TRBJ2-2; clone_size: many; cdr3_aa: CAISVRDRETGELFF; cdr3_nt: TGTGCCATCAGTGTTCGGGACAGGGAAACCGGGGAGCTGTTTTTT
d_call: .; v_call: TRBV3-1; j_call: TRBJ1-2; clone_size: few; cdr3_aa: CASSQESGGYTF; cdr3_nt: TGTGCCAGCAGCCAAGAGTCGGGAGGCTACACCTTC
d_call: TRBD2; v_call: TRBV28; j_call: TRBJ2-3; clone_size: many; cdr3_aa: CASSLGGRATDTQYF; cdr3_nt: TGTGCCAGCAGTTTGGGCGGGAGGGCCACAGATACGCAGTATTTT
d_call: TRBD2; v_call: TRBV29-1; j_call: TRBJ2-7; clone_size: few; cdr3_aa: CSAGLAGSYEQYF; cdr3_nt: TGCAGCGCTGGACTAGCGGGATCATACGAGCAGTACTTC
d_call: .; v_call: TRBV27; j_call: TRBJ2-7; clone_size: many; cdr3_aa: CATKSALNEQYF; cdr3_nt: TGTGCCACGAAAAGCGCCCTGAACGAGCAGTACTTC
d_call: .; v_call: TRBV5-4; j_call: TRBJ2-2; clone_size: .; cdr3_aa: CASSPNLDTGELFF; cdr3_nt: TGTGCCAGCAGCCCCAACCTTGACACCGGGGAGCTGTTTTTT
d_call: .; v_call: TRBV20-1; j_call: TRBJ2-5; clone_size: many; cdr3_aa: CSAPRTGWGTQYF; cdr3_nt: TGCAGTGCCCCCCGCACCGGGTGGGGGACCCAGTACTTC
d_call: TRBD2; v_call: TRBV2; j_call: TRBJ2-3; clone_size: many; cdr3_aa: CASGRGVADTQYF; cdr3_nt: TGTGCCAGCGGGAGGGGCGTCGCAGATACGCAGTATTTT
d_call: .; v_call: TRBV29-1; j_call: TRBJ1-1; clone_size: few; cdr3_aa: CSVYLSLMNTEAFF; cdr3_nt: TGCAGCGTGTACCTGAGCCTTATGAACACTGAAGCTTTCTTT
d_call: .; v_call: TRBV29-1; j_call: TRBJ1-1; clone_size: many; cdr3_aa: CSVEPEEMASF; cdr3_nt: TGCAGCGTTGAACCGGAAGAAATGGCCTCCTTT
d_call: TRBD2; v_call: TRBV7-9; j_call: TRBJ2-5; clone_size: many; cdr3_aa: CASSSRTSGAFFQETQYF; cdr3_nt: TGTGCCAGCAGCTCCCGGACTAGCGGGGCGTTCTTCCAAGAGACCCAGTACTTC
d_call: TRBD2; v_call: TRBV20-1; j_call: TRBJ2-3; clone_size: .; cdr3_aa: CSALPVSGKGTDTQYF; cdr3_nt: TGCAGTGCCCTCCCAGTAAGCGGGAAAGGTACAGATACGCAGTATTTT
d_call: .; v_call: TRBV4-2; j_call: TRBJ2-1; clone_size: few; cdr3_aa: CASSQGSRDYNEQFF; cdr3_nt: TGTGCCAGCAGCCAAGGGAGCCGGGACTACAATGAGCAGTTCTTC
d_call: .; v_call: TRBV12-3/TRBV12-4; j_call: TRBJ2-5; clone_size: many; cdr3_aa: CASNYRGGQETQYF; cdr3_nt: TGTGCCAGCAACTACAGGGGGGGCCAAGAGACCCAGTACTTC
d_call: TRBD2; v_call: TRBV7-3; j_call: TRBJ2-7; clone_size: many; cdr3_aa: CASSLSGRMVYEQYF; cdr3_nt: TGTGCCAGCAGCCTTAGCGGGAGAATGGTCTACGAGCAGTACTTC
d_call: .; v_call: TRBV18; j_call: TRBJ2-5; clone_size: few; cdr3_aa: CASSRPVPETQYF; cdr3_nt: TGTGCCAGCTCTCGCCCGGTCCCCGAGACCCAGTACTTC
d_call: .; v_call: TRBV7-2; j_call: TRBJ1-4; clone_size: many; cdr3_aa: CASLGPDEKLFF; cdr3_nt: TGTGCCAGCCTCGGACCTGATGAAAAACTGTTTTTT
d_call: TRBD2; v_call: TRBV4-1; j_call: TRBJ2-6; clone_size: few; cdr3_aa: CASSPMKRGLAGVISGANVLTF; cdr3_nt: TGCGCCAGCAGCCCTATGAAAAGGGGACTAGCGGGAGTTATCTCTGGGGCCAACGTCCTGACTTTC
d_call: TRBD2; v_call: TRBV7-7; j_call: TRBJ2-7; clone_size: many; cdr3_aa: CASSLGPAGASAEQYF; cdr3_nt: TGTGCCAGCAGCTTAGGGCCAGCGGGAGCCTCGGCTGAGCAGTACTTC
d_call: TRBD1; v_call: TRBV7-8; j_call: TRBJ1-5; clone_size: .; cdr3_aa: CASSLLDRGLVGGGNQPQHF; cdr3_nt: TGTGCCAGCAGCTTGCTAGACAGGGGGCTTGTTGGTGGTGGCAATCAGCCCCAGCATTTT
d_call: .; v_call: TRBV20-1; j_call: TRBJ2-7; clone_size: few; cdr3_aa: CSARAIGREPYEQYF; cdr3_nt: TGCAGCGCGAGGGCGATCGGGCGGGAACCCTACGAGCAGTACTTC
d_call: .; v_call: TRBV4-1; j_call: TRBJ1-4; clone_size: few; cdr3_aa: CASSQEGTATNEKLFF; cdr3_nt: TGCGCCAGCAGCCAAGAAGGGACTGCAACTAATGAAAAACTGTTTTTT
d_call: .; v_call: TRBV2; j_call: TRBJ1-6; clone_size: .; cdr3_aa: CASSARARNSPLHF; cdr3_nt: TGTGCCAGCAGTGCCCGGGCCAGAAATTCACCCCTCCACTTT
d_call: .; v_call: TRBV5-1; j_call: TRBJ1-5; clone_size: many; cdr3_aa: CASSLGTTSNQPQHF; cdr3_nt: TGCGCCAGCAGCTTGGGGACGACCAGCAATCAGCCCCAGCATTTT
d_call: .; v_call: TRBV7-6; j_call: TRBJ2-4; clone_size: many; cdr3_aa: CASSLGQKNIQYF; cdr3_nt: TGTGCCAGCAGCTTAGGACAGAAAAACATTCAGTACTTC
d_call: .; v_call: TRBV11-3; j_call: TRBJ2-1; clone_size: .; cdr3_aa: CASSLNIYNEQFF; cdr3_nt: TGTGCCAGCAGCTTGAACATCTACAATGAGCAGTTCTTC
d_call: TRBD2; v_call: TRBV10-2; j_call: TRBJ2-1; clone_size: .; cdr3_aa: CASSGTGRGLAGGYPSNEQFF; cdr3_nt: TGCGCCAGCAGTGGGACCGGCCGGGGACTAGCGGGAGGGTACCCGTCCAATGAGCAGTTCTTC
d_call: .; v_call: TRBV5-6; j_call: TRBJ1-2; clone_size: many; cdr3_aa: CASSSFGRDGYTF; cdr3_nt: TGTGCCAGCAGCTCGTTCGGCAGGGACGGCTACACCTTC
d_call: .; v_call: TRBV20-1; j_call: TRBJ1-3; clone_size: few; cdr3_aa: CSARGYGNTIYF; cdr3_nt: TGCAGTGCTAGAGGGTATGGAAACACCATATATTTT
d_call: .; v_call: TRBV6-1; j_call: TRBJ2-3; clone_size: few; cdr3_aa: CASSDFSRPGSTDTQYF; cdr3_nt: TGTGCCAGCAGCGATTTCTCAAGACCGGGGAGCACAGATACGCAGTATTTT
d_call: .; v_call: TRBV6-1; j_call: TRBJ2-3; clone_size: many; cdr3_aa: CASSGREYTDTQYF; cdr3_nt: TGTGCCAGCAGTGGCCGGGAGTACACAGATACGCAGTATTTT
d_call: .; v_call: TRBV20-1; j_call: TRBJ2-4; clone_size: .; cdr3_aa: CSATRVLAKNIQYF; cdr3_nt: TGCAGTGCAACCAGGGTGCTAGCCAAAAACATTCAGTACTTC
d_call: TRBD2; v_call: TRBV20-1; j_call: TRBJ2-7; clone_size: .; cdr3_aa: CSATSSGLAASEQYF; cdr3_nt: TGCAGTGCTACAAGCAGCGGACTAGCGGCATCCGAGCAGTACTTC
d_call: .; v_call: TRBV12-3/TRBV12-4; j_call: TRBJ2-1; clone_size: many; cdr3_aa: CASGGTGYNEQFF; cdr3_nt: TGTGCCAGCGGCGGGACGGGTTACAATGAGCAGTTCTTC
d_call: TRBD2; v_call: TRBV20-1; j_call: TRBJ2-1; clone_size: many; cdr3_aa: CSATASGIFDEQFF; cdr3_nt: TGCAGTGCTACGGCTAGCGGGATATTTGATGAGCAGTTCTTC
d_call: .; v_call: TRBV30; j_call: TRBJ1-2; clone_size: few; cdr3_aa: CAWSKGVGYTF; cdr3_nt: TGTGCCTGGAGTAAGGGGGTTGGCTACACCTTC
d_call: .; v_call: TRBV18; j_call: TRBJ2-1; clone_size: many; cdr3_aa: CASSMLGSSSYNEQFF; cdr3_nt: TGTGCCAGCTCAATGCTAGGATCCAGCTCCTACAATGAGCAGTTCTTC